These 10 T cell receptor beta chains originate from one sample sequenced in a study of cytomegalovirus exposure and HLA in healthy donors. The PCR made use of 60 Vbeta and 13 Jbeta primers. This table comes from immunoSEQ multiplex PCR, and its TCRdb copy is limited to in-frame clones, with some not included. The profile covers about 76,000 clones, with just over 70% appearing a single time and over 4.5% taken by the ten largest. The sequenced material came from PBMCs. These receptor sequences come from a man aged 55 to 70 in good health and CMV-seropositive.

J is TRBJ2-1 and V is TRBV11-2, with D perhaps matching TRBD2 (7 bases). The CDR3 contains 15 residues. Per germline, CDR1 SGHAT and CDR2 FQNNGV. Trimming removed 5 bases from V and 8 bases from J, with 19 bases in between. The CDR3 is CASSQSGGGGYEQFF. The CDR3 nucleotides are TGTGCCAGCAGCCAAAGCGGTGGGGGGGGCTATGAGCAGTTCTTC.

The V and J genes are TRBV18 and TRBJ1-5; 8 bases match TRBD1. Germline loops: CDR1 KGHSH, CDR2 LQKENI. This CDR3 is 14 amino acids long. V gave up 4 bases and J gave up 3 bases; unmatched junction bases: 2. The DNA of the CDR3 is TGTGCCAGCTCACGGACAGGGCTCAATCAGCCCCAGCATTTT. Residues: CASSRTGLNQPQHF.

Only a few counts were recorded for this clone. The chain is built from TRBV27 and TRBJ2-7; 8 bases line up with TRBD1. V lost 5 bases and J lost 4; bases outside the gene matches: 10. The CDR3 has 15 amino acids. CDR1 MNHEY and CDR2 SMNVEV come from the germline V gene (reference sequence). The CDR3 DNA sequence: TGTGCCAGCAGTCCCCACGGACAGGGCAGGTACGAGCAGTACTTC. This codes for CASSPHGQGRYEQYF.

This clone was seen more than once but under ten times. CDR3 sequence: CASSVSGVSSYNEQFF. The CDR3 DNA follows: TGTGCCAGCAGCGTTAGCGGGGTTAGCTCCTACAATGAGCAGTTCTTC. The chain joins TRBV9 to TRBJ2-1; 8 bases fit TRBD2. Germline V gene sequence: CDR1 SGDLS, CDR2 YYNGEE. V lost 2 bases, J lost 0 bases, and 4 bases stayed unmatched. The CDR3 has 16 amino acids.

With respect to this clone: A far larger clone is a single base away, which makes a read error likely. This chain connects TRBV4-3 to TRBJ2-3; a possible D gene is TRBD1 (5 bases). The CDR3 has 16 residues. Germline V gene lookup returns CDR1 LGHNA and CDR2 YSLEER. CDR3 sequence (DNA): TGCGCCAGCTGCCAAGACCAAGGGGATCTCACAGATACGCAGTATTTT. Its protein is CASCQDQGDLTDTQYF.

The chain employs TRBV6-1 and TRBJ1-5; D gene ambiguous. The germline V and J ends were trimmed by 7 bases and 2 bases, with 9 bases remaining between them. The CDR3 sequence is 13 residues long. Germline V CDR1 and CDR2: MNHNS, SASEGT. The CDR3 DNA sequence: TGTGCCAGCATCCGGCAGGGCAATCAGCCCCAGCATTTT. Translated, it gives CASIRQGNQPQHF.

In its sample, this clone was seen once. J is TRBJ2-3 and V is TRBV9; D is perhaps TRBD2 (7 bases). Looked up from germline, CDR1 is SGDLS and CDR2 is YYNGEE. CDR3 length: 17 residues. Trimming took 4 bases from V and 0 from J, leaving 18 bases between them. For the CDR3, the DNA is TGTGCCAGCAGCCCCTCTGGGGGGGGCTATAGCACAGATACGCAGTATTTT. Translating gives CASSPSGGGYSTDTQYF. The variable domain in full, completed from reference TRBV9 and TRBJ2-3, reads DSGVTQTPKHLITATGQRVTLRCSPRSGDLSVYWYQQSLDQGLQFLIQYYNGEERAKGNILERFSAQQFPDLHSELNLSSLELGDSALYFCASSPSGGGYSTDTQYFGPGTRLTVL.

The CDR3 DNA follows: TGCGCCAGCAGCCAAGATACAGGGGCGATCGGGGAGCTGTTTTTT. Amino acid sequence: CASSQDTGAIGELFF. This rearrangement joins TRBV4-1 to TRBJ2-2, with TRBD1 matching 7 bases. CDR1 is MGHRA, CDR2 YSYEKL, per germline. The length of the CDR3 is 15 residues. Trimming took 0 bases from V and 7 from J; bases not matched to a gene: 5.

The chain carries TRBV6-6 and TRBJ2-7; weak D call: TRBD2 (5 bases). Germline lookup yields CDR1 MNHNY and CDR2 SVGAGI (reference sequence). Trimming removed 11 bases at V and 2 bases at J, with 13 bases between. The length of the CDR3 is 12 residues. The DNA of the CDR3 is TGTGCCGCCCGGACTCTAACCTACGAGCAGTACTTC. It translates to CAARTLTYEQYF.

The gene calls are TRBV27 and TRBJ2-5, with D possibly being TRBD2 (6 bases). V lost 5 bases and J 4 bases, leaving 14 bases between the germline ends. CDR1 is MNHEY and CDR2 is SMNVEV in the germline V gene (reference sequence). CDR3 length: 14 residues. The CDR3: CASSPRGTGETQYF. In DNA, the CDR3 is TGTGCCAGCAGTCCGCGGGGTACCGGAGAGACCCAGTACTTC.